This T cell receptor (beta chain) came from a study of T cell responses to AZD1222 COVID-19 vaccine. This clone was recorded only once. Clones were read by immunoSEQ multiplex PCR, and TCRdb kept only the in-frame ones, dropping some. The data hold 100,000 to 130,000 clones, with roughly nine tenths observed a single time. The specimen was peripheral blood, collected on day 0 of AZD1222 vaccination. The origin of this receptor is an adult in good health.

In DNA form, the CDR3 reads TGTGCCAGCAGCAACAGGGGGGCAACTAATGAAAAACTGTTTTTT. Translating it yields CASSNRGATNEKLFF. The J gene is TRBJ1-4, the V gene TRBV7-9; 8 bases are shared with TRBD1. The germline V gene encodes CDR1 SEHNR and CDR2 FQNEAQ (reference sequence). The junction had 2 bases not matched to a gene; V was cut back by 5 bases and J by 0 bases. There are 15 residues in the CDR3.